This T cell receptor beta chain was obtained from a study of blood T cell repertoires in COVID-19. Study summary: Acute and convalescent COVID-19 samples came from the United States, Italy and Spain. Sources were T cells, B-cell-depleted T cells, or PBMCs; the material itself was cDNA or gDNA.

In the authors' workflow: The assay estimated nucleated cells by amplifying reference gene primers. The table came from immunoSEQ multiplex PCR; TCRdb's copy has only in-frame clones and leaves some out. V and J calls and clone size are as listed in that table; D and trimming were resolved from the DNA. Of 200,000 to 300,000 clones listed, approximately 80% were seen once; the top ten hold about 8.9%. The CDR3 sequence is 15 residues long. V lost 4 bases and J lost 7; bases outside the gene matches: 7. Germline V gives CDR1 SGHRS, CDR2 YFSETQ. The chain joins TRBV5-1 to TRBJ1-6; 8 nucleotides line up with TRBD1. Sequences were obtained from peripheral blood. The receptor's source is a man older than 75 with acute or convalescent COVID-19. DNA of the CDR3: TGCGCCAGCAGCCCGGGGACAGGCCCCAATTCACCCCTCCACTTT. Residues: CASSPGTGPNSPLHF.